The next 26 T cell receptor beta chains were all read from a single sample in a study of radiation and T cells in renal cell carcinoma. Time point of the sample: blood 4 weeks post-SBRT, at nephrectomy. Noted treatment: 15 Gy SBRT to primary tumor, nephrectomy 4 weeks later. The table came from immunoSEQ multiplex PCR; TCRdb's copy has only in-frame clones and leaves some out. The sample yields under 200,000 clones, less than 90% seen once. The sequenced sample was blood, obtained from a patient whose treatment included radiotherapy and nephrectomy. These receptors were collected from a woman aged 45-59 years with renal cell carcinoma.

V and J are TRBV29-1 and TRBJ2-2; D is undetermined. The CDR3 is 15 residues long. Germline lookup yields CDR1 SQVTM and CDR2 ANQGSEA. V was shortened by 1 base and J by 0 bases, with 9 bases between the two germline ends. As DNA, the CDR3 is TGCAGCGTTGAAGGCCTCAGGACGAACACCGGGGAGCTGTTTTTT. The encoded protein is CSVEGLRTNTGELFF.

The gene calls are TRBV6-5 and TRBJ1-1, with TRBD1 matching over 9 bases. V shed 5 bases and J 4 bases; nucleotides not matched to a gene: 5. The CDR3 runs 14 residues. Germline V CDR1 and CDR2: MNHEY, SVGAGI. CDR3 coding DNA: TGTGCCAGCAGTGGAGGACAGGGGCCCACTGAAGCTTTCTTT. It specifies CASSGGQGPTEAFF.

This chain links TRBV9 with TRBJ2-7; 12 positions match TRBD1. This CDR3 region has 15 residues. The ends lost 2 bases at V and 4 bases at J; junction bases unmatched: 4. Looked up from germline, CDR1 is SGDLS and CDR2 is YYNGEE. The CDR3 spells CASSVQGQGAYEQYF. The CDR3 region has the DNA TGTGCCAGCAGCGTTCAGGGACAGGGGGCGTACGAGCAGTACTTC.

The chain employs TRBV7-2 and TRBJ2-5; D assignment may be TRBD1 or TRBD2 (5 bases each). This CDR3 is 15 amino acids long. Germline CDR1 is SGHTA and CDR2 is FQGNSA. V lost 5 bases, J lost 4 bases, and 17 bases lay in between. Here the CDR3 DNA reads TGTGCCAGCAGCCCCCAACTAGGAAGGGGAGAGACCCAGTACTTC. This gives the protein CASSPQLGRGETQYF. The full variable domain, in which reference TRBV7-2 and TRBJ2-5 provide the parts outside the CDR3, is GAGVSQSPSNKVTEKGKDVELRCDPISGHTALYWYRQSLGQGLEFLIYFQGNSAPDKSGLPSDRFSAERTGGSVSTLTIQRTQQEDSAVYLCASSPQLGRGETQYFGPGTRLLVL.

The chain couples TRBV6-1 to TRBJ2-2; unclear D gene. Per the germline V gene, CDR1 is MNHNS and CDR2 is SASEGT. The CDR3 spans 14 residues. The V end lost 6 bases, the J end lost 0 bases, and 8 bases lay between the germline ends. In DNA, the CDR3 is TGTGCCAGCAGGGATAACGCGAACACCGGGGAGCTGTTTTTT. As protein: CASRDNANTGELFF.

The rearrangement links TRBV9 to TRBJ1-2, with 9 bases fitting TRBD1. After removal of 4 bases from V and 2 bases from J, the junction contained 9 bases not matched to a gene. CDR3 length equals 16 residues. Looked up from germline, CDR1 is SGDLS and CDR2 is YYNGEE. CDR3 in amino acids: CASSFNKTGGNYGYTF. For the CDR3, the DNA is TGTGCCAGCAGCTTTAATAAGACAGGGGGGAACTATGGCTACACCTTC.

The chain recombines TRBV5-1 with TRBJ1-1, with 8 bases identical to TRBD1. V trimming: 0 bases; J trimming: 0 bases; junction bases outside the gene matches: 1. CDR3 length: 15 residues. Germline values: CDR1 SGHRS, CDR2 YFSETQ. Here the CDR3 reads CASSLGTGLNTEAFF. The CDR3 DNA reads TGCGCCAGCAGCTTGGGGACAGGGCTGAACACTGAAGCTTTCTTT.

The chain links TRBV30 to TRBJ2-5; the D gene is possibly TRBD2 (6 bases). The germline V and J ends were trimmed by 2 bases and 7 bases, with 20 bases remaining between them. Germline CDR1 reads GTSNPN; CDR2 reads SVGIG (reference sequence). This CDR3 is built from 15 residues. CDR3 sequence (DNA): TGTGCCTGGAGTCTCGGCGGGGCCAACATCGGGACCCAGTACTTC. It is translated as CAWSLGGANIGTQYF.

V usage is TRBV28 and J usage is TRBJ2-7; D possibly corresponds to TRBD1 (6 bases). V shed 6 bases and J shed 2 bases, with 11 bases lying between them. This CDR3 spans 13 amino acids. Per the germline V gene, CDR1 is MDHEN and CDR2 is SYDVKM. As DNA, the CDR3 is TGTGCCAGCAGCCTCGGACAGACCTACGAGCAGTACTTC. Its protein product is CASSLGQTYEQYF.

The V gene is TRBV2, the J gene TRBJ1-2, with 7 bases fitting TRBD1. The ends lost 9 bases at V and 4 bases at J; junction bases unmatched: 14. CDR3 length: 15 residues. CDR1 is SNHLY and CDR2 is FYNNEI in the germline V gene. The CDR3 loop reads CASFTGTARGYGYTF. The DNA for the CDR3 is TGTGCCAGTTTTACCGGGACAGCGAGGGGCTATGGCTACACCTTC.

The chain is built from TRBV30 and TRBJ2-2; possibly TRBD2 for D (5 bases). V was cut by 3 bases and J by 4 bases, with 12 bases left in between. CDR1 is GTSNPN, CDR2 SVGIG, per germline (reference sequence). The CDR3 length is 14 residues. The CDR3 protein is CAWRGGDFTGELFF. The CDR3 nucleotides read TGTGCCTGGAGAGGAGGAGATTTCACCGGGGAGCTGTTTTTT.

This clone has more than one count but fewer than ten. Sequence at one end of the junction differs from germline and may be a read error. The gene calls are TRBV7-3 and TRBJ1-6, with a weak D call TRBD1 (5 bases). Germline loops: CDR1 SGHTA, CDR2 FQGTGA. The CDR3 runs to 15 residues. CDR3 residues: CASSLTGGNNSPLHF. The CDR3 DNA follows: TGTGCCAGCAGCCTAACTGGGGGGAATAATTCACCCCTCCACTTT.

The rearrangement uses TRBV13 and TRBJ1-6, with 12 positions matching TRBD1. With V trimmed by 3 bases and J by 9 bases, 0 bases remained unmatched. This CDR3 has 14 residues. Per germline, CDR1 PRHDT and CDR2 FYEKMQ (reference sequence). As DNA, the CDR3 is TGTGCCAGCAGCTTGGGACAGGGGGCTTCACCCCTCCACTTT. It is translated as CASSLGQGASPLHF. Looking up the rest from reference TRBV13 and TRBJ1-6 gives the full variable domain: AAGVIQSPRHLIKEKRETATLKCYPIPRHDTVYWYQQGPGQDPQFLISFYEKMQSDKGSIPDRFSAQQFSDYHSELNMSSLELGDSALYFCASSLGQGASPLHFGNGTRLTVT.

About this clone: The junction does not match germline at one end; this may be a read error. DNA for the CDR3: TGTGCCAGCAGTAAAGCTAGCGGGGCTACAGATACGCAGTATTTT. Translating it yields CASSKASGATDTQYF. The chain carries TRBV6-1 and TRBJ2-3; 9 bases line up with TRBD2. Germline lookup yields CDR1 MNHNS and CDR2 SASEGT. The CDR3 is 15 amino acids.

The V gene is TRBV11-2, the J gene TRBJ2-7; tentatively, D is TRBD2 (6 bases). CDR3 length equals 13 residues. With 4 bases removed from V and 5 bases from J, the gap between germline ends came to 12 bases. CDR1 is SGHAT and CDR2 is FQNNGV in the germline V gene. The CDR3 region is CASSYHGGNEQYF. The CDR3 DNA is TGTGCCAGCAGCTACCACGGGGGAAACGAGCAGTACTTC.

The chain recombines TRBV7-9 with TRBJ2-3, with D perhaps matching TRBD2 (6 bases). Trimming removed 1 base at V and 2 bases at J, with 13 bases between. The germline V gene has CDR1 SEHNR and CDR2 FQNEAQ (reference sequence). The CDR3 loop spans 16 amino acids. The CDR3, as DNA: TGTGCCAGCAGCTTAGATTGGGGGACTGTCACAGATACGCAGTATTTT. Translation gives CASSLDWGTVTDTQYF. Full variable domain (rest looked up from reference TRBV7-9 and TRBJ2-3): DTGVSQNPRHKITKRGQNVTFRCDPISEHNRLYWYRQTLGQGPEFLTYFQNEAQLEKSRLLSDRFSAERPKGSFSTLEIQRTEQGDSAMYLCASSLDWGTVTDTQYFGPGTRLTVL.

This sequence joins TRBV11-2 and TRBJ1-6, with TRBD1 identical over 9 bases. J gave up 0 bases and V 6 bases, and 0 bases lay outside the gene matches. The germline gives CDR1 SGHAT, CDR2 FQNNGV. The CDR3 is 15 residues long. CDR3 nucleotide sequence: TGTGCCAGCAGGACAGGGGGCTCCTATAATTCACCCCTCCACTTT. Translated, it gives CASRTGGSYNSPLHF.

The chain combines TRBV18 with TRBJ1-6; D unclear. V lost 6 bases to trimming and J lost 8 bases, with 17 bases between them. The V gene's germline CDR1 is KGHSH and CDR2 LQKENI. The CDR3 extends over 15 amino acids. The CDR3 region is CASSRPGEVDSPLHF. CDR3 DNA: TGTGCCAGCTCCCGACCCGGGGAGGTCGATTCACCCCTCCACTTT.

The V call is TRBV13, the J call TRBJ1-2; D not resolved. CDR3 length: 15 residues. In germline, CDR1 is PRHDT, CDR2 FYEKMQ (reference sequence). V was pared by 0 bases and J by 1 base, with 9 bases between. The CDR3 region is CASSLGQRNNYGYTF. Here the CDR3 DNA reads TGTGCCAGCAGCTTAGGACAGAGAAATAACTATGGCTACACCTTC.

This sequence joins TRBV9 and TRBJ1-5, with D perhaps matching TRBD1 (5 bases). Trimming shortened V by 2 bases and J by 5 bases, and 8 bases separated the two germline ends. This CDR3 spans 13 amino acids. Germline V lookup: CDR1 SGDLS, CDR2 YYNGEE. CDR3 loop: CASSVGGYQPQHF. Here the CDR3 DNA reads TGTGCCAGCAGCGTGGGGGGGTATCAGCCCCAGCATTTT.

This chain uses TRBV27 with TRBJ1-2, with D possibly being TRBD1 (6 bases). CDR1 is MNHEY, CDR2 SMNVEV, per germline (reference sequence). The CDR3 has 14 amino acids. Trimming shortened V by 0 bases and J by 5 bases, and 10 bases separated the two germline ends. CDR3 DNA sequence: TGTGCCAGCAGTTTATCGAGACAGGCTTATGGCTACACCTTC. Protein: CASSLSRQAYGYTF.

The V and J genes are TRBV6-5 and TRBJ1-4, with D possibly TRBD1 on 6 matching bases. V was pared by 6 bases and J by 4 bases, with 15 bases between. Germline CDR1 MNHEY, CDR2 SVGAGI. This CDR3 has 15 residues. CDR3 coding DNA: TGTGCCAGCAGCAATACCCCAGGGGTTAATGAAAAACTGTTTTTT. This gives the protein CASSNTPGVNEKLFF.

The chain carries TRBV6-6 and TRBJ2-1; maybe TRBD2 (6 bases). V lost 4 bases and J lost 0, with 10 bases in between. Per the germline V gene, CDR1 is MNHNY and CDR2 is SVGAGI (reference sequence). The CDR3 length is 15 residues. The CDR3 nucleotides read TGTGCCAGCAGTTTCCGGGACTTCTCCTACAATGAGCAGTTCTTC. Translation gives CASSFRDFSYNEQFF.

This clone was counted only a few times. The rearrangement links TRBV9 to TRBJ2-2; D is perhaps TRBD2 (5 bases). The CDR3 covers 14 residues. Trimming removed 0 bases from V and 3 bases from J, with 6 bases in between. CDR1 and CDR2 (germline): SGDLS, YYNGEE. The CDR3 is CASSVGADTGELFF. The CDR3 DNA is TGTGCCAGCAGCGTAGGAGCGGACACCGGGGAGCTGTTTTTT.

This clone appeared a single time. The chain joins TRBV4-1 to TRBJ2-5, with D uncertain. Germline CDR1 and CDR2: MGHRA and YSYEKL. V was clipped by 1 base and J by 0 bases, with 6 bases between them. The CDR3 consists of 14 residues. The CDR3 sequence: CASSQAPYQETQYF. CDR3 in DNA: TGCGCCAGCAGCCAAGCCCCCTACCAAGAGACCCAGTACTTC.

This rearrangement joins TRBV2 to TRBJ2-3; tentative D call: TRBD2 (7 bases). V was cut by 3 bases and J by 9 bases, with 19 bases left in between. This CDR3 has 15 amino acids. The germline gives CDR1 SNHLY, CDR2 FYNNEI. CDR3 sequence: CASSDLAATGGTQYF. The CDR3 DNA follows: TGTGCCAGCAGTGACCTAGCCGCAACGGGGGGCACGCAGTATTTT.